The rows below give T cell receptor beta chains drawn from one sample of a study of blood T cell repertoires in COVID-19. Profiled with immunoSEQ multiplex PCR; TCRdb holds only in-frame clones, not every one. Seen here are 200,000 to 250,000 clones, over 60% observed once, and the top ten hold about 7.2%. Input material: peripheral blood. The receptors were sampled from a woman in her seventies with acute or convalescent COVID-19. Each CDR3 is given with its conserved first and last residue. A D gene is named only where the DNA matches it firmly. The size field is filled for only some rows; it gives once, few, many or a size class.

D | size | J | V | CDR3 | DNA
TRBD2 | - | TRBJ2-1 | TRBV2 | CASSESSGGYNEQFF | TGTGCCAGCAGTGAATCTAGCGGGGGCTACAATGAGCAGTTCTTC
TRBD2 | few | TRBJ2-3 | TRBV5-8 | CASSLSGGANTQYF | TGTGCCAGCAGCTTAAGCGGGGGGGCGAATACGCAGTATTTT
- | - | TRBJ1-4 | TRBV30 | CAWSVGSRGEKLFF | TGTGCCTGGAGTGTAGGGAGCAGGGGAGAAAAACTGTTTTTT
TRBD1 | once | TRBJ1-5 | TRBV2 | CASSPDRGNQPQHF | TGTGCCAGCAGTCCAGACAGGGGAAATCAGCCCCAGCATTTT
- | - | TRBJ2-1 | TRBV24-1 | CATSDSGTGNEQFF | TGTGCCACCAGTGATAGTGGGACTGGCAATGAGCAGTTCTTC
- | - | TRBJ1-2 | TRBV25-1 | CASSELDSPNYGYTF | TGTGCCAGCAGTGAACTCGACAGCCCTAACTATGGCTACACCTTC
- | once | TRBJ1-2 | TRBV25-1 | CASRGQINYGYTF | TGTGCCAGCAGAGGACAGATTAACTATGGCTACACCTTC
- | once | TRBJ1-2 | TRBV6-1 | CASSDPRWGYTF | TGTGCCAGCAGTGACCCTAGATGGGGCTACACCTTC
- | few | TRBJ1-4 | TRBV6-1 | CASSAGRGFRQTNEKLFF | TGTGCCAGCAGTGCGGGTAGGGGCTTCAGGCAAACTAATGAAAAACTGTTTTTT
TRBD1 | - | TRBJ1-2 | TRBV5-5 | CASSLTGEGYTF | TGTGCCAGCAGCTTGACAGGGGAAGGCTACACCTTC
TRBD2 | - | TRBJ2-7 | TRBV3-1/TRBV3-2 | CASSQGGGAIYEQYF | TGTGCCAGCAGCCAAGGCGGGGGTGCGATCTACGAGCAGTACTTC
TRBD2 | - | TRBJ2-3 | TRBV10-2 | CASGLAGTDTQYF | TGCGCCAGCGGACTAGCGGGCACAGATACGCAGTATTTT
TRBD2 | - | TRBJ2-5 | TRBV9 | CASSLTGTSGETQYF | TGTGCCAGCAGCCTCACCGGGACTAGCGGAGAGACCCAGTACTTC